What follows are 12 T cell receptor beta chains derived from one specimen sequenced in a study of shared clonotypes between healthy human individuals. Sequencing was performed with immunoSEQ multiplex PCR; in TCRdb, only in-frame clones are kept and a portion is missing. The sample consists of some 2,500,000 clones, 85% to 95% of them appearing once. Sequencing input: naive CD4+ T cells from PBMCs. Subset here: CD45RA+ positively selected. These receptors all stem from a man aged 18 to 30 in good health. Some clones in this sample may be carry-over from other donors' samples.

The chain uses TRBV5-4 and TRBJ2-1; tentative D call: TRBD2 (7 bases). CDR3 size: 15 residues. CDR1 SGHNT and CDR2 YYREEE come from the germline V gene (reference sequence). V was trimmed by 3 bases and J by 4 bases, leaving 14 bases between them. The CDR3 coding sequence is TGTGCCAGCAGCTCGGGGGGCAGGGCATACAATGAGCAGTTCTTC. Encoded protein: CASSSGGRAYNEQFF.

The rearrangement uses TRBV28 and TRBJ1-3; D ambiguous. V lost 4 bases, J lost 3 bases, and 13 bases lay in between. This CDR3 spans 15 amino acids. CDR1 MDHEN and CDR2 SYDVKM come from the germline V gene. CDR3 residues: CASSSQEVHGNTIYF. For the CDR3, the DNA is TGTGCCAGCAGTTCCCAGGAGGTCCATGGAAACACCATATATTTT.

The chain has TRBV29-1 and TRBJ2-5; 7 nucleotides match TRBD2. The end of the DNA aligns better with TRBJ2-7, so the J call may be wrong. Germline lookup yields CDR1 SQVTM and CDR2 ANQGSEA. This CDR3 is built from 15 residues. The CDR3 coding sequence is TGCAGCGTTTGTGACCGGGACGGGGGGACCTACGAGCAGTACTTC. It is translated as CSVCDRDGGTYEQYF.

The J gene is TRBJ2-3, the V gene TRBV6-6; perhaps TRBD2 as D (5 bases). The V end was cut by 7 bases, the J end by 2 bases, with 10 bases between. Germline V gene lookup returns CDR1 MNHNY and CDR2 SVGAGI (reference sequence). The CDR3 is made up of 13 amino acids. The CDR3 sequence: CASNEGNTDTQYF. The CDR3, as DNA: TGTGCCAGCAACGAGGGAAACACAGATACGCAGTATTTT.

This chain connects TRBV27 to TRBJ2-1, with TRBD1 matching over 7 bases. The germline CDR1 and CDR2 sequences are MNHEY and SMNVEV (reference sequence). Trimming removed 5 bases from V and 2 bases from J; junction bases left unmatched: 6. This CDR3 is built from 15 residues. The CDR3 sequence: CASSLTGVAYNEQFF. Written as DNA, the CDR3 is TGTGCCAGCAGTCTAACAGGGGTTGCCTACAATGAGCAGTTCTTC.

The gene calls are TRBV28 and TRBJ1-1; D gene ambiguous. V was shortened by 6 bases and J by 4 bases, with 15 bases between the two germline ends. The germline gives CDR1 MDHEN, CDR2 SYDVKM. This CDR3 comprises 14 residues. CDR3: CASRPQLSPTEAFF. The CDR3 DNA is TGTGCCAGCAGACCTCAGCTATCCCCCACTGAAGCTTTCTTT.

The genes are TRBV7-8 and TRBJ2-5; 14 bases are shared with TRBD2. J gave up 5 bases and V 5 bases, and 7 bases lay outside the gene matches. The germline gives CDR1 SGHVS, CDR2 FQNEAQ. This CDR3 has 16 amino acids. The CDR3 reads CASSPGLAGGVETQYF. The CDR3 DNA reads TGTGCCAGCAGCCCTGGACTAGCGGGAGGTGTCGAGACCCAGTACTTC.

In DNA, the CDR3 is TGTGCCAGCAGTGACAGGACAGGGGCCGGTGGCTACACCTTC. Translation: CASSDRTGAGGYTF. V usage is TRBV6-1 and J usage is TRBJ1-2; 9 nucleotides agree with TRBD1. The V and J ends lost 3 bases and 7 bases, in that order; junction bases with no gene match: 6. CDR1 and CDR2 from the germline V gene are MNHNS and SASEGT. The CDR3 has 14 residues.

The V and J genes are TRBV5-1 and TRBJ1-1, with D perhaps matching TRBD1 (6 bases). Germline CDR1 SGHRS, CDR2 YFSETQ. CDR3 length: 14 amino acids. V dropped 5 bases and J dropped 7 bases, with 18 bases sitting between them. The CDR3: CASSRGGGLSEAFF. The CDR3 DNA sequence: TGCGCCAGCAGTCGGGGCGGGGGGCTGAGTGAAGCTTTCTTT.

Note on this clone: The same CDR3 also results from other DNA sequences found in this sample. The chain recombines TRBV19 with TRBJ1-1; no clear D. The germline V gene has CDR1 LNHDA and CDR2 SQIVND (reference sequence). Trimming took 1 base from V and 1 from J, leaving 7 bases between them. The CDR3 spans 14 residues. CDR3 sequence reads: CASSIVWGNTEAFF. Here the CDR3 DNA reads TGTGCCAGTAGTATAGTCTGGGGGAACACTGAAGCTTTCTTT. The full variable domain, rest sourced from reference TRBV19 and TRBJ1-1, is DGGITQSPKYLFRKEGQNVTLSCEQNLNHDAMYWYRQDPGQGLRLIYYSQIVNDFQKGDIAEGYSVSREKKESFPLTVTSAQKNPTAFYLCASSIVWGNTEAFFGQGTRLTVV.

The chain recombines TRBV6-5 with TRBJ2-1; 8 nucleotides match TRBD2. Germline CDR1 and CDR2: MNHEY and SVGAGI. This CDR3 has 15 amino acids. The V segment lost 7 bases and the J segment 1 base; nucleotides outside the gene matches: 6. DNA of the CDR3: TGTGCCAGCACTAGGGCTAGCGGGTCCTACAATGAGCAGTTCTTC. Protein sequence: CASTRASGSYNEQFF.

The genes are TRBV6-6 and TRBJ2-3; maybe TRBD2 (5 bases). Germline V CDR1 and CDR2: MNHNY, SVGAGI (reference sequence). The CDR3 contains 13 residues. Deletions cut 7 bases from V and 3 bases from J, with 11 bases between. CDR3 protein: CASTSRETDTQYF. CDR3 bases: TGTGCCAGCACCTCACGGGAAACAGATACGCAGTATTTT.